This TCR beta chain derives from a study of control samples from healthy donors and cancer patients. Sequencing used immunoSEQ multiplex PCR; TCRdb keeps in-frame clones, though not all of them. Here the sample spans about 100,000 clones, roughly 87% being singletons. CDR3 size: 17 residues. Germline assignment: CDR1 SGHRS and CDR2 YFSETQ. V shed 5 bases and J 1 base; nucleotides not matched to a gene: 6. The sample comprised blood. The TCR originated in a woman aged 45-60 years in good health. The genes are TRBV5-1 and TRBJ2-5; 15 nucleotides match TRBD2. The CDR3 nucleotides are TGCGCCAGCAGGCCGGGACTAGCGGGGGGACGCCAAGAGACCCAGTACTTC. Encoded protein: CASRPGLAGGRQETQYF.